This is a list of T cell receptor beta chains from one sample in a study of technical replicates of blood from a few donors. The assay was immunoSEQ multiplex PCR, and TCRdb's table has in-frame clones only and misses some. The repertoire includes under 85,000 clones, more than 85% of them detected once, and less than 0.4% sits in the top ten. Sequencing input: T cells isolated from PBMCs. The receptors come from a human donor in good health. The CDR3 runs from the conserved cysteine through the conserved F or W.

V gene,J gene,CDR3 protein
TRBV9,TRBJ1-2,CASSEGQGAYYGYTF
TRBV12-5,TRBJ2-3,CASGTKQGTSTDTQYF
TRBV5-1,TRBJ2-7,CASSLQLAGIDEQYF
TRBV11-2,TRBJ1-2,CASVRVREAGYTF
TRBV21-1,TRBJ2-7,CASSRRRQVLSYEQYF
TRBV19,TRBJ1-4,CASSTGTVRGGEKLFF
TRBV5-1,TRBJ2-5,CASSLMGQQETQYF
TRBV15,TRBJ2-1,CATEGYEQFF
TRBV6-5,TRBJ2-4,CASSWGGGWANIQYF
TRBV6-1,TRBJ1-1,CANLDRGWDTEAFF
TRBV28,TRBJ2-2,CASTIPAGNTGELFF
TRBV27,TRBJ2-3,CASSPSVATDTQYF
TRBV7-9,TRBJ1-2,CASSQGVLHGYTF
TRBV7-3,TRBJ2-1,CASSRHYSGSLNEQFF
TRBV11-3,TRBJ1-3,CASSRRQKGNTIYF
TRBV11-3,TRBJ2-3,CASSLVRGLGWDTQYF
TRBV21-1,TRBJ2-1,CASRKKLAGDFNEQFF
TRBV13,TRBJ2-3,CASSSGDSAGGNTQYF
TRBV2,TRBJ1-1,CASSQRSGETEAFF
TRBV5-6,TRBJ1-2,CASSLYAGYGYTF
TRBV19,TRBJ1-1,CASSRDRGNTEAFF
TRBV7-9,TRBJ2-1,CASSLAGGRYNEQFF
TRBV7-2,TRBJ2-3,CASSAASGNRDTQYF
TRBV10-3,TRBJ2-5,CAISDRDSKQETQYF
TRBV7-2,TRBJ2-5,CASSLARETQYF
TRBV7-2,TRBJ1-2,CASSLVNSYYGYTF